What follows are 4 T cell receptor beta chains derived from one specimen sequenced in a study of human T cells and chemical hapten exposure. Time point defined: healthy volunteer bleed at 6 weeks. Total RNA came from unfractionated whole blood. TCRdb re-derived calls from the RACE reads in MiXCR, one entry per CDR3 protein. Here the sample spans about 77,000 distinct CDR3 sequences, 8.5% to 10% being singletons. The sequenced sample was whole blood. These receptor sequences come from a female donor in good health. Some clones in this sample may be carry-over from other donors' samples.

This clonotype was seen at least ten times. CDR3 residues: CSAREPNVNTEAFF. The CDR3 DNA reads as TGCAGTGCTAGAGAGCCAAACGTGAACACTGAAGCTTTCTTT. This sequence joins TRBV20-1 and TRBJ1-1; no firm D call. Trimming pared 0 bases from V and 0 bases from J, leaving 8 bases between. The germline CDR1 and CDR2 sequences are DFQATT and SNEGSKA (reference sequence). The CDR3 has 14 amino acids.

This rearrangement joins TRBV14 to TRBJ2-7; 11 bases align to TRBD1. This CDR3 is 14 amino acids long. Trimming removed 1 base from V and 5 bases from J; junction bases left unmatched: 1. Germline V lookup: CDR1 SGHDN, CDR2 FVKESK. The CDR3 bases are TGTGCCAGCAGCCAAGTGGACAGGGGGCACGAGCAGTACTTC. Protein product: CASSQVDRGHEQYF.

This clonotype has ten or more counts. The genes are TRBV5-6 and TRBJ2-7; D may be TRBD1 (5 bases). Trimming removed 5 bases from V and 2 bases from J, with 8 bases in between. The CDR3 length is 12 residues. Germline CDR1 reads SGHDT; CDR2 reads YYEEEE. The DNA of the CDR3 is TGTGCCAGCAGGGGGCAAACCTACGAGCAGTACTTC. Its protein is CASRGQTYEQYF.

This CDR3 is CAETGGAGQPQHF. CDR3 DNA sequence: TGTGCCGAGACAGGGGGCGCAGGTCAGCCCCAGCATTTT. The chain joins TRBV6-1 to TRBJ1-5; 10 bases are shared with TRBD1. The CDR3 sequence is 13 residues long. Germline CDR1 MNHNS, CDR2 SASEGT. The J segment lost 6 bases and the V segment lost 11 bases, leaving 7 bases of the junction unmatched.